This T cell receptor (beta chain) was observed in a study of cytomegalovirus exposure and HLA in healthy donors. PCR was performed using 60 Vbeta and 13 Jbeta primers. Sequencing was performed with immunoSEQ multiplex PCR; in TCRdb, only in-frame clones are kept and a portion is missing. The table shows some 96,000 clones, with 70% to 80% occurring only once. Likely unrecorded immune exposures existed in these nominally healthy donors. Trimming removed 3 bases from V and 4 bases from J; junction bases left unmatched: 4. CDR3 length: 14 amino acids. Per the germline V gene, CDR1 is KGHSH and CDR2 is LQKENI.

The sequenced material came from PBMCs. J is TRBJ2-3 and V is TRBV18, with 7 bases matching TRBD1. The clonotype comes from a woman aged 55-70 years in good health and CMV-seropositive. DNA of the CDR3: TGTGCCAGCTCACCTCAGGGGACAGCAGATACGCAGTATTTT. Its protein product is CASSPQGTADTQYF.